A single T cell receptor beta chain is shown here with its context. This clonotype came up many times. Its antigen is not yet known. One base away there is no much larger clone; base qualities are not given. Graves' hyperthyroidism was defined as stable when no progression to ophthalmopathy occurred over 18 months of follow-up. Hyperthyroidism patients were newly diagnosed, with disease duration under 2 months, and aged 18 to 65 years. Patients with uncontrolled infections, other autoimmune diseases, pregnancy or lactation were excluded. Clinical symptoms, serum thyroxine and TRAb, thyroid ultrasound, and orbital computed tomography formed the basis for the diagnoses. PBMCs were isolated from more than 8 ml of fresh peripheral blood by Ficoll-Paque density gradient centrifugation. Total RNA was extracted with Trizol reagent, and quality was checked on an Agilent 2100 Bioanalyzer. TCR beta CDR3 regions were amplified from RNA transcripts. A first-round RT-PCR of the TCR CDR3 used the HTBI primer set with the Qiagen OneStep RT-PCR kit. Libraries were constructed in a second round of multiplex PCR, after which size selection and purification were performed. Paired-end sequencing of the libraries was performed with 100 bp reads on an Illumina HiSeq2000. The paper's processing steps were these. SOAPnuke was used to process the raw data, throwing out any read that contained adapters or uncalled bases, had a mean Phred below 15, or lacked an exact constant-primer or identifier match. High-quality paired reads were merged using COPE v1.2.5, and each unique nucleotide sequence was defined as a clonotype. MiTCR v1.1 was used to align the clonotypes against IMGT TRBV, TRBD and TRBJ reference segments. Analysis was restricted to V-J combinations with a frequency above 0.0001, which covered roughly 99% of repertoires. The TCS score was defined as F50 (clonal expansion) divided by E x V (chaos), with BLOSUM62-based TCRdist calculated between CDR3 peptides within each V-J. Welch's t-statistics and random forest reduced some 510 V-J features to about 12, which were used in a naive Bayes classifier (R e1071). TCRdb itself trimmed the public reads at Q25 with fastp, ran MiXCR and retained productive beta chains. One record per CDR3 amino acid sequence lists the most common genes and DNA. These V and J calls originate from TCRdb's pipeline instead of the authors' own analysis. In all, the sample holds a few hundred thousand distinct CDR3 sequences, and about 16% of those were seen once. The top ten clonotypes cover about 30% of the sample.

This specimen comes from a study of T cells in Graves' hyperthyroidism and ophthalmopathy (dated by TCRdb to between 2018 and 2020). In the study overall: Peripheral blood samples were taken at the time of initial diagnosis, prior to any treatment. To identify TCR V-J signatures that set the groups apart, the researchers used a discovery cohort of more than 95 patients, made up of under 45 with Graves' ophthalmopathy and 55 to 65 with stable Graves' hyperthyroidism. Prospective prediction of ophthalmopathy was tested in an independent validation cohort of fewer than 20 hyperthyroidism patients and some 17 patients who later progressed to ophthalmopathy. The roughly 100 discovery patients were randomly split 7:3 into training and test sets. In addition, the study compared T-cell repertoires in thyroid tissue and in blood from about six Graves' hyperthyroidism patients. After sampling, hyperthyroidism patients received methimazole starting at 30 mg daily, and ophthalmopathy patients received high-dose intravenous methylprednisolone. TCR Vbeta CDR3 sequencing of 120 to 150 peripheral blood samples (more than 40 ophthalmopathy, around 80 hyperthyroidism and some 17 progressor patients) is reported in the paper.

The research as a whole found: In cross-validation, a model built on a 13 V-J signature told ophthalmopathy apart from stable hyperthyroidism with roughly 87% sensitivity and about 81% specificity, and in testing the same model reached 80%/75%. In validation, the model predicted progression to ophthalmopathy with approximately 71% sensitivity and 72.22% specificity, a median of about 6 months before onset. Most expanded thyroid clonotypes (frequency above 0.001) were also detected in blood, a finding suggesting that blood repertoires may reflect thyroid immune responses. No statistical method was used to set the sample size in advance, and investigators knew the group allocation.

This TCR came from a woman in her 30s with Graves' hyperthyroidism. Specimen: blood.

The CDR3 in this case is CASTANSNEQYF. The nucleotide sequence reads TGTGCCAGCACCGCGAACAGTAACGAGCAGTACTTC. The chain couples TRBV27 to TRBJ2-7; confidence is insufficient to name the D gene. Inclusive of the bounding cysteine and phenylalanine, the CDR3 is 12 residues long. The retained sequence is limited to the CDR3, 36 bases, with the frame set at the first base. V sheds 7 bases and J sheds 5 bases, leaving 12 bases between their ends. The germline V gene (reference sequence) sets CDR1 to MNHEY and CDR2 to SMNVEV.